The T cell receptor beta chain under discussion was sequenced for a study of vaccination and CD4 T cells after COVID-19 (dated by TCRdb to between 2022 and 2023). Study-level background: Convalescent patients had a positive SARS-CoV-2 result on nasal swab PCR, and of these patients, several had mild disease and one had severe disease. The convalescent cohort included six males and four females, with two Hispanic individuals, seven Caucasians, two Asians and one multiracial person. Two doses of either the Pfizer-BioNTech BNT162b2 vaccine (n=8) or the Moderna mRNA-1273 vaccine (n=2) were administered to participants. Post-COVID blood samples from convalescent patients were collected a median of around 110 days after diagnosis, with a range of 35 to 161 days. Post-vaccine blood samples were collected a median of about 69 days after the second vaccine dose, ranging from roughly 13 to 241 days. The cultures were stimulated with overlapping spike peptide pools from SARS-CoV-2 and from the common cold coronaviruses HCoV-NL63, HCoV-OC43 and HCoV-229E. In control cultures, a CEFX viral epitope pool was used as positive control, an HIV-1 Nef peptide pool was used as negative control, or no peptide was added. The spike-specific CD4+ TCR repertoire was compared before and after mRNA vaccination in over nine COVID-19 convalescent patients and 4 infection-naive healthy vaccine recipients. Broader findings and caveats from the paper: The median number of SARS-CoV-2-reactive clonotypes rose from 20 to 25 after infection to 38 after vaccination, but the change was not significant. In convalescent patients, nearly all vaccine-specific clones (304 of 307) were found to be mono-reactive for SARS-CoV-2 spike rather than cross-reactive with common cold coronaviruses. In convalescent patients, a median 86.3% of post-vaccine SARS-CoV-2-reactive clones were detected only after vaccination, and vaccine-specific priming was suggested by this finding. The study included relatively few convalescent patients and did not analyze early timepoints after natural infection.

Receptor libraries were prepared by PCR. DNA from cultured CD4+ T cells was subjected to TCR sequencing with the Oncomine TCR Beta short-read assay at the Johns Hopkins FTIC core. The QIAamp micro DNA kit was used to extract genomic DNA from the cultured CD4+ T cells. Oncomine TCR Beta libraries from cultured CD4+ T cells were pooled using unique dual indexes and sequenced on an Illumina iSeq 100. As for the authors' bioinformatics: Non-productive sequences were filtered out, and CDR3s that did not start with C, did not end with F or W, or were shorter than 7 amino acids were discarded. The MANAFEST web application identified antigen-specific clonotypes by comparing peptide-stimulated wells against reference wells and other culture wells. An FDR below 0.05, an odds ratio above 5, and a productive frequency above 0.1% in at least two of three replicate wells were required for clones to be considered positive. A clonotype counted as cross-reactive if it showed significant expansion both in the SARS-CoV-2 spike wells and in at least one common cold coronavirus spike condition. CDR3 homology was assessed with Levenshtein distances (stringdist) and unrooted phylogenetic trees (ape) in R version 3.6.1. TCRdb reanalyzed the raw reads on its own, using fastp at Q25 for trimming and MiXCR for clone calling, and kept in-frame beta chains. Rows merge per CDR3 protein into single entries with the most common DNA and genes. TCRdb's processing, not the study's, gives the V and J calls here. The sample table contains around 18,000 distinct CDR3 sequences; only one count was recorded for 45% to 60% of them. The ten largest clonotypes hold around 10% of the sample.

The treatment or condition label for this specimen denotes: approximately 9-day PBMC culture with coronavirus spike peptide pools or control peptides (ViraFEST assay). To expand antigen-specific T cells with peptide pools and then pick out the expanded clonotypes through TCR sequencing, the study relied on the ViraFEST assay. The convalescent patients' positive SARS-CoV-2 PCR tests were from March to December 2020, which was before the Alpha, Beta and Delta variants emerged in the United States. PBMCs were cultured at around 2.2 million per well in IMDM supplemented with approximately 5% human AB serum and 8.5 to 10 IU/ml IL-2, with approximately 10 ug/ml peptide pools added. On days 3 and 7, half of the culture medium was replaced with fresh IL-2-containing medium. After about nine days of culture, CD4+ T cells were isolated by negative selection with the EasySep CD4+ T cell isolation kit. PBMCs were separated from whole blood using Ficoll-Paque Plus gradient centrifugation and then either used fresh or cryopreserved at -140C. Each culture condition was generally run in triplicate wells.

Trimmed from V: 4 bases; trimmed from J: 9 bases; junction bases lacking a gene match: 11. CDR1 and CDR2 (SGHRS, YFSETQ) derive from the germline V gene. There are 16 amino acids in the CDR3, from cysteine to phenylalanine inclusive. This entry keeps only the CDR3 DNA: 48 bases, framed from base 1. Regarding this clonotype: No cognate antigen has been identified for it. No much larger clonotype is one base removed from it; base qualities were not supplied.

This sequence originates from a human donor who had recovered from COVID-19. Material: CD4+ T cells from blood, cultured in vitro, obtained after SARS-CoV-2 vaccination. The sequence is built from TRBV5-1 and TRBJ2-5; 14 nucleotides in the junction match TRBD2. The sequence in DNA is TGCGCCAGCAGCGGGGGACTAGCGGGAGTATGGGGGGCCCAGTACTTC. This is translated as CASSGGLAGVWGAQYF.